Shown below are 16 T cell receptor beta chains from a single sample sequenced in a study of CD8+CD57+ T cells in acquired aplastic anemia. Genomic DNA acted as the template from which TCR beta VDJ combination and CDR3 sequence profiling were carried out. TCRdb ran MiXCR on the reads and lists one entry per CDR3 protein. The repertoire includes some 140,000 distinct CDR3 sequences, approximately 52% of them detected once, and approximately 12% sits in the top ten. Patients picked for sequencing had shown CD8+CD57+ cell expansion detected by flow cytometry. The sequencing input was sorted CD4+, CD8+, or CD8+CD57+ T cells (not recorded which) from PBMCs. These receptors all come from a human donor with aplastic anemia.

This sequence joins TRBV24-1 and TRBJ2-1; no clear D. This CDR3 is 12 amino acids long. Germline values: CDR1 KGHDR, CDR2 SFDVKD. Trimming shortened V by 8 bases and J by 7 bases, and 11 bases separated the two germline ends. CDR3 nucleotide sequence: TGTGCCACCAACCCGGGTGGGAATGAGCAGTTCTTC. This sequence encodes CATNPGGNEQFF.

CDR3 bases: TGTGCCAGCAGCAAGCTGGGCTACACCTTC. The encoded protein is CASSKLGYTF. The chain combines TRBV5-6 with TRBJ1-2, with D uncertain. This CDR3 is built from 10 residues. The germline V gene has CDR1 SGHDT and CDR2 YYEEEE. The germline V and J ends were trimmed by 4 bases and 8 bases, with 6 bases remaining between them.

This clonotype has a count of ten or more. CDR3 nucleotides: TGCGCCAGCAGCCCGGGACGGGACCCTGTCTACGAGCAGTACTTC. As protein: CASSPGRDPVYEQYF. The rearrangement uses TRBV4-3 and TRBJ2-7, with D possibly called TRBD1 or TRBD2 (5 bases each). The CDR3 is 15 amino acids. The V end was cut by 4 bases, the J end by 3 bases, with 16 bases between. Germline CDR1 LGHNA, CDR2 YSLEER.

The gene calls are TRBV24-1 and TRBJ2-5, with 11 bases fitting TRBD1. This CDR3 region has 16 residues. CDR1 and CDR2 (germline): KGHDR, SFDVKD. V dropped 4 bases and J dropped 4; count of bases not matched to a gene: 7. The CDR3 DNA follows: TGTGCCACCAGTGACTGGACAGGGGGCGCAGGAGAGACCCAGTACTTC. This encodes CATSDWTGGAGETQYF.

This clonotype was seen once. V usage is TRBV29-1 and J usage is TRBJ1-1, with D tentatively TRBD1 (5 bases). Trimming removed 6 bases from V and 4 bases from J, with 15 bases in between. Germline CDR1 is SQVTM and CDR2 is ANQGSEA. The CDR3 contains 13 residues. This CDR3 reads CSVRPDSTTEAFF. As DNA, the CDR3 is TGCAGCGTCAGGCCAGACAGCACCACTGAAGCTTTCTTT.

This clonotype was detected ten times or more. The CDR3 spells CASSQDGTSGDTQYF. The CDR3 DNA reads TGCGCCAGCAGCCAAGATGGGACTAGCGGGGATACGCAGTATTTT. The V gene is TRBV4-1, the J gene TRBJ2-3; 12 positions agree with TRBD2. CDR1 is MGHRA, CDR2 YSYEKL, per germline. Trimming cost V 0 bases and J 6 bases; bases outside gene matches: 1. CDR3 length equals 15 residues.

This clonotype was seen repeatedly, ten times or more. The rearrangement uses TRBV29-1 and TRBJ2-5; D gene uncertain. V lost 8 bases and J 3 bases, leaving 16 bases between the germline ends. The CDR3 loop spans 13 amino acids. The germline V gene encodes CDR1 SQVTM and CDR2 ANQGSEA. The CDR3 sequence is CSITTRSKETQYF. The CDR3 nucleotides are TGCAGCATAACGACAAGGTCCAAAGAGACCCAGTACTTC. The full variable domain, its missing parts supplied by reference TRBV29-1 and TRBJ2-5, is SAVISQKPSRDICQRGTSLTIQCQVDSQVTMMFWYRQQPGQSLTLIATANQGSEATYESGFVIDKFPISRPNLTFSTLTVSNMSPEDSSIYLCSITTRSKETQYFGPGTRLLVL.

This clonotype was detected ten times or more. V is TRBV25-1 and J is TRBJ1-2; 9 nucleotides agree with TRBD1. CDR3 length: 14 residues. Germline V gene sequence: CDR1 MGHDK, CDR2 SYGVNS. The J segment lost 5 bases and the V segment lost 2 bases, leaving 3 bases of the junction unmatched. The CDR3 is CASSEQGQGYGYTF. CDR3 DNA: TGTGCCAGCAGTGAACAGGGACAGGGTTATGGCTACACCTTC.

This clonotype has only a few counts. The J gene is TRBJ1-1, the V gene TRBV7-9, with D tentatively TRBD1 (5 bases). The germline V and J ends were trimmed by 6 bases and 3 bases, with 11 bases remaining between them. The CDR3 is 13 residues long. The germline CDR1 and CDR2 sequences are SEHNR and FQNEAQ (reference sequence). Written as DNA, the CDR3 is TGTGCCAGCAGATGGGGGAGGGACACTGAAGCTTTCTTT. Protein sequence: CASRWGRDTEAFF.

The gene calls are TRBV19 and TRBJ2-1; no definite D call. The V gene lost 3 bases and the J gene lost 0 bases, with 9 bases spanning the gap. Germline-derived CDR1 and CDR2 are LNHDA and SQIVND (reference sequence). This CDR3 contains 15 residues. The CDR3 loop is CASSIGGVSYNEQFF. The CDR3 DNA reads as TGTGCCAGTAGTATTGGTGGGGTCTCCTACAATGAGCAGTTCTTC.

The genes are TRBV10-3 and TRBJ2-2, with 9 bases lining up with TRBD1. Losses at the gene ends were 2 bases for V and 5 bases for J; bases not matched to a gene: 3. The germline gives CDR1 ENHRY, CDR2 SYGVKD. This CDR3 region has 15 residues. DNA of the CDR3: TGTGCCATCAGTGAGACGGGACAGGGAACCGGGGAGCTGTTTTTT. It yields the protein CAISETGQGTGELFF.

This clonotype was observed a handful of times. The junction differs from germline at one of its ends, possibly a read error. The CDR3 loop reads CASSEQGSYNEQFF. The CDR3, as DNA: TGCGCCAGCAGTGAGCAGGGGTCCTATAATGAGCAGTTCTTC. The V gene is TRBV10-2, the J gene TRBJ2-1; D may be TRBD1 (6 bases). CDR3 size: 14 residues. Germline V gene lookup returns CDR1 WSHSY and CDR2 SAAADI.

Turning to this clonotype: A clone one base away is much larger, so this may be a read error. No conserved phenylalanine or tryptophan ends this CDR3, so it is likely a read error. The DNA is left out, because the CDR3 cannot be placed on it with certainty; the CDR3 is given as TCRdb lists it. This rearrangement joins TRBV9 to TRBJ1-2; the table's D call TRBD1 went unverified against the DNA. Germline values: CDR1 SGDLS, CDR2 YYNGEE. The CDR3 totals 8 residues, both ends included. The CDR3 here is CASARGTS.

This clonotype was found many times. The chain is built from TRBV7-2 and TRBJ2-5; D is possibly TRBD2 (6 bases). The ends were cut back, 5 bases at V and 3 bases at J, with 13 bases in the middle. Germline CDR1 SGHTA, CDR2 FQGNSA. The CDR3 covers 14 residues. CDR3 nucleotide sequence: TGTGCCAGCAGCCGTATCCGGGAGAAAGAGACCCAGTACTTC. Amino acid sequence: CASSRIREKETQYF.

This clonotype has ten or more counts. The CDR3 bases are TGTGCCAGCAGTCGATTTCGGGGGACAATGAACACCGGGGAGCTGTTTTTT. Its translation is CASSRFRGTMNTGELFF. The chain links TRBV11-1 to TRBJ2-2, with D tentatively TRBD1 or TRBD2 (6 bases each). This CDR3 has 17 residues. The ends were cut back, 6 bases at V and 1 base at J, with 18 bases in the middle. Looked up from germline, CDR1 is SGHAT and CDR2 is FQDESV (reference sequence).

This CDR3 reads CATSDFSFGYTF. CDR3 DNA: TGTGCCACCAGTGATTTTTCGTTTGGCTACACCTTC. This chain uses TRBV24-1 with TRBJ1-2; D gene ambiguous. V was pared by 1 base and J by 7 bases, with 6 bases between. From germline, CDR1 is KGHDR and CDR2 SFDVKD. CDR3 length: 12 amino acids.